Below, 32 T cell receptor beta chains from the same sample are listed, as sequenced in a study of cytomegalovirus exposure and HLA in healthy donors. Produced via immunoSEQ multiplex PCR; TCRdb's table is partial and in-frame only. The sample lists some 72,000 clones, 90% to 96% occurring once. The sample comprised PBMCs. The origin of the receptors is a man aged 18 to 35 in good health and CMV-seropositive.

This clone was picked up one time. The CDR3: CASKLITGGDSGYTF. The CDR3 DNA follows: TGTGCCAGCAAGCTAATCACAGGGGGCGACAGTGGCTACACCTTC. J is TRBJ1-2 and V is TRBV2; 9 nucleotides agree with TRBD1. This CDR3 is 15 amino acids long. V dropped 7 bases and J dropped 7; count of bases not matched to a gene: 13. The germline V gene has CDR1 SNHLY and CDR2 FYNNEI.

The chain is built from TRBV9 and TRBJ2-7; the D gene is possibly TRBD1 (7 bases). V dropped 4 bases and J dropped 6 bases, with 17 bases sitting between them. The CDR3 is made up of 14 amino acids. Per the germline V gene, CDR1 is SGDLS and CDR2 is YYNGEE. DNA of the CDR3: TGTGCCAGCAGCCCACGGCAGGGGGGTGGCGAGCAGTACTTC. Protein sequence: CASSPRQGGGEQYF. Filled out from reference TRBV9 and TRBJ2-7, the complete variable domain reads DSGVTQTPKHLITATGQRVTLRCSPRSGDLSVYWYQQSLDQGLQFLIQYYNGEERAKGNILERFSAQQFPDLHSELNLSSLELGDSALYFCASSPRQGGGEQYFGPGTRLTVT.

The chain combines TRBV7-8 with TRBJ2-2; possibly TRBD1 for D (5 bases). The germline V gene has CDR1 SGHVS and CDR2 FQNEAQ. The CDR3 has 16 residues. Trimming took off 1 base at V and 7 bases at J, with 16 bases between the two ends. CDR3 region: CASSLGQGRVVGELFF. The DNA of the CDR3 is TGTGCCAGCAGCTTAGGCCAGGGCAGGGTGGTCGGGGAGCTGTTTTTT.

V usage is TRBV9 and J usage is TRBJ2-7; D is perhaps TRBD2 (5 bases). CDR1 SGDLS and CDR2 YYNGEE come from the germline V gene. The CDR3 contains 15 residues. V lost 0 bases and J 5 bases, leaving 15 bases between the germline ends. CDR3: CASSVEPEEGDEQYF. CDR3 DNA sequence: TGTGCCAGCAGCGTAGAGCCCGAAGAGGGCGACGAGCAGTACTTC.

The gene calls are TRBV29-1 and TRBJ2-7; perhaps TRBD2 as D (6 bases). Trimming took off 1 base at V and 5 bases at J, with 12 bases between the two ends. Per germline, CDR1 SQVTM and CDR2 ANQGSEA. The CDR3 contains 13 residues. In DNA, the CDR3 is TGCAGCGTTGAAGCGGGAGTTCCCCACGAGCAGTACTTC. Translating gives CSVEAGVPHEQYF.

This rearrangement joins TRBV19 to TRBJ2-7, with 11 bases aligning to TRBD2. J lost 2 bases, V lost 6 bases, and 6 bases had no gene match. The CDR3 length is 15 residues. Germline CDR1 reads LNHDA; CDR2 reads SQIVND (reference sequence). The CDR3 loop is CASRGGLAEAYEQYF. Written as DNA, the CDR3 is TGTGCCAGTAGGGGGGGACTAGCGGAAGCCTACGAGCAGTACTTC.

V is TRBV5-1 and J is TRBJ2-3, with a possible D match to TRBD2 (6 bases). Germline-derived CDR1 and CDR2 are SGHRS and YFSETQ. The CDR3 runs 15 residues. Trimming removed 0 bases from V and 2 bases from J, with 10 bases in between. CDR3 protein: CASSLAGDFTDTQYF. The CDR3 bases are TGCGCCAGCAGCTTGGCGGGAGATTTCACAGATACGCAGTATTTT.

The rearrangement uses TRBV29-1 and TRBJ2-1; 7 bases fit TRBD2. This CDR3 spans 13 amino acids. Germline values: CDR1 SQVTM, CDR2 ANQGSEA. The junction had 10 bases not matched to a gene; V was cut back by 6 bases and J by 8 bases. The CDR3 nucleotides are TGCAGCGTGGCCATAGGAGGGAGGGATGAGCAGTTCTTC. It translates to CSVAIGGRDEQFF.

CDR3 in DNA: TGTGCCAGTAGTTGGAGTGCTAATGGAGACTATGGCTACACCTTC. It translates to CASSWSANGDYGYTF. The chain is built from TRBV19 and TRBJ1-2, with no clear D. Trimming cost V 5 bases and J 3 bases, with 16 bases left between them. CDR1 is LNHDA, CDR2 SQIVND, per germline (reference sequence). This CDR3 has 15 amino acids.

The V call is TRBV29-1, the J call TRBJ1-1; D ambiguous. This CDR3 has 11 amino acids. CDR1 and CDR2 (germline): SQVTM, ANQGSEA. V was cut by 4 bases and J by 8 bases, with 11 bases left in between. CDR3 sequence reads: CSVVRNGEAFF. CDR3 coding DNA: TGCAGCGTTGTGCGCAACGGGGAAGCTTTCTTT.

The rearrangement uses TRBV10-3 and TRBJ2-7, with TRBD1 matching over 7 bases. This CDR3 region has 14 residues. The germline V gene has CDR1 ENHRY and CDR2 SYGVKD. Germline trimming cut 6 bases from V and 0 bases from J; bases unmatched to any gene: 5. CDR3 residues: CAIRGQTSSYEQYF. Written as DNA, the CDR3 is TGTGCCATCAGGGGACAGACCAGCTCCTACGAGCAGTACTTC.

The chain combines TRBV5-1 with TRBJ2-7; perhaps TRBD1 as D (5 bases). The CDR3 consists of 14 residues. Germline V gene sequence: CDR1 SGHRS, CDR2 YFSETQ. V lost 0 bases to trimming and J lost 4 bases, with 11 bases between them. The CDR3 spells CASSLEGRQYEQYF. Here the CDR3 DNA reads TGCGCCAGCAGCTTGGAGGGTCGACAGTACGAGCAGTACTTC. The full variable domain, its missing parts supplied by reference TRBV5-1 and TRBJ2-7, is KAGVTQTPRYLIKTRGQQVTLSCSPISGHRSVSWYQQTPGQGLQFLFEYFSETQRNKGNFPGRFSGRQFSNSRSEMNVSTLELGDSALYLCASSLEGRQYEQYFGPGTRLTVT.

The genes are TRBV28 and TRBJ1-4, with TRBD1 matching over 9 bases. This CDR3 comprises 15 residues. The germline V gene has CDR1 MDHEN and CDR2 SYDVKM. The junction had 6 bases not matched to a gene; V was cut back by 2 bases and J by 8 bases. The CDR3 here is CASSLTGGAGEKLFF. Here the CDR3 DNA reads TGTGCCAGCAGTTTAACAGGGGGCGCAGGAGAAAAACTGTTTTTT.

The chain links TRBV7-9 to TRBJ2-1; 9 nucleotides match TRBD2. V lost 5 bases and J lost 10; bases outside the gene matches: 12. CDR1 is SEHNR, CDR2 FQNEAQ, per germline (reference sequence). This CDR3 region has 15 residues. CDR3 DNA: TGTGCCAGCAGCCCTTTCGGGACTAGCCAGGAGGAGCAGTTCTTC. As protein: CASSPFGTSQEEQFF.

This clone occurred once. The chain is built from TRBV10-3 and TRBJ2-7; TRBD2 matches 11 bases. Germline V CDR1 and CDR2: ENHRY, SYGVKD. The CDR3 loop spans 16 amino acids. V was clipped by 6 bases and J by 2 bases; unmatched bases: 9. CDR3 DNA sequence: TGTGCCATCAGGGAGGGGACTAGCGGAGCAGCCTACGAGCAGTACTTC. It specifies CAIREGTSGAAYEQYF.

The gene calls are TRBV29-1 and TRBJ1-2; D is possibly TRBD1 (5 bases). The CDR3 runs 14 residues. The germline V gene encodes CDR1 SQVTM and CDR2 ANQGSEA. Trimming pared 4 bases from V and 1 base from J, leaving 13 bases between. CDR3 region: CSVVGQGLNYGYTF. As DNA, the CDR3 is TGCAGCGTTGTGGGGCAGGGCCTTAACTATGGCTACACCTTC.

This sequence joins TRBV5-1 and TRBJ2-5; TRBD1 aligns across 8 bases. Germline CDR1 is SGHRS and CDR2 is YFSETQ. The CDR3 consists of 15 residues. With V trimmed by 0 bases and J by 5 bases, 6 bases remained unmatched. The CDR3 nucleotides are TGCGCCAGCAGCTTGGCACTCAGGGGGCGGGAGACCCAGTACTTC. Its protein product is CASSLALRGRETQYF.

V usage is TRBV19 and J usage is TRBJ2-1; a possible D gene is TRBD2 (6 bases). CDR1 LNHDA and CDR2 SQIVND come from the germline V gene (reference sequence). The CDR3 runs 15 residues. Trimming left V 3 bases short and J 2 bases short, with 11 bases between. CDR3 DNA sequence: TGTGCCAGTAGTATGGGGGGTACGCCCTACAATGAGCAGTTCTTC. Protein product: CASSMGGTPYNEQFF.

This sequence joins TRBV5-1 and TRBJ2-1; weak D call: TRBD2 (6 bases). This CDR3 region has 16 residues. Germline V CDR1 and CDR2: SGHRS, YFSETQ. V lost 0 bases and J lost 4, with 14 bases in between. CDR3 loop: CASSLEVTRVYNEQFF. CDR3 nucleotide sequence: TGCGCCAGCAGCTTGGAAGTGACTAGGGTGTACAATGAGCAGTTCTTC.

The chain employs TRBV9 and TRBJ1-5, with D possibly matching TRBD1 (6 bases). CDR3 length: 14 amino acids. Trimming left V 3 bases short and J 6 bases short, with 13 bases between. The germline CDR1 and CDR2 sequences are SGDLS and YYNGEE. In DNA, the CDR3 is TGTGCCAGCAGCGCGGGGGGGGCGAGTCAGCCCCAGCATTTT. Translated, it gives CASSAGGASQPQHF.

This sequence joins TRBV10-3 and TRBJ2-7; 7 positions agree with TRBD2. The CDR3 loop spans 10 amino acids. CDR1 ENHRY and CDR2 SYGVKD come from the germline V gene. Trimming took 11 bases from V and 6 from J; bases not matched to a gene: 4. CDR3 residues: CAAGGTEQYF. Here the CDR3 DNA reads TGTGCCGCCGGGGGGACCGAGCAGTACTTC.

This chain uses TRBV7-8 with TRBJ2-3, with 10 bases that match TRBD2. CDR3 size: 19 residues. Per the germline V gene, CDR1 is SGHVS and CDR2 is FQNEAQ. Trimming removed 2 bases from V and 0 bases from J; junction bases left unmatched: 11. In DNA form, the CDR3 reads TGTGCCAGCAGCTTAAGGTCGATTAGCGGGAGGACTAGCACAGATACGCAGTATTTT. This codes for CASSLRSISGRTSTDTQYF.

V and J are TRBV6-6 and TRBJ1-1, with no clear D. Germline values: CDR1 MNHNY, CDR2 SVGAGI (reference sequence). Trimming took 8 bases from V and 6 from J, leaving 16 bases between them. This CDR3 has 13 residues. In nucleotides, the CDR3 is TGTGCCAGCGACCCTGGACGGGAACCTGAAGCTTTCTTT. Encoded protein: CASDPGREPEAFF.

The chain has TRBV27 and TRBJ1-2, with D perhaps TRBD1 (6 bases). This CDR3 region has 17 residues. V lost 7 bases and J lost 3, with 24 bases in between. Germline CDR1 MNHEY, CDR2 SMNVEV (reference sequence). CDR3 nucleotides: TGTGCCAGCATCCCGCTGGTTTTAGGGAACAGGGACTATGGCTACACCTTC. Its protein product is CASIPLVLGNRDYGYTF.

In its sample, this clone was seen once. The chain joins TRBV19 to TRBJ1-3; D is unclear. V was trimmed by 3 bases and J by 0 bases, leaving 12 bases between them. Germline V gene lookup returns CDR1 LNHDA and CDR2 SQIVND (reference sequence). The CDR3 loop spans 16 amino acids. CDR3 sequence reads: CASSIAGRFSGNTIYF. DNA for the CDR3: TGTGCCAGTAGTATCGCGGGCAGATTCTCTGGAAACACCATATATTTT.

The chain couples TRBV4-1 to TRBJ1-4; D might be TRBD1 (5 bases). Germline V gives CDR1 MGHRA, CDR2 YSYEKL. V was trimmed by 1 base and J by 3 bases, leaving 9 bases between them. This CDR3 spans 15 amino acids. The CDR3 loop is CASSQGLGPNEKLFF. DNA for the CDR3: TGCGCCAGCAGCCAAGGTCTGGGGCCTAATGAAAAACTGTTTTTT.

This chain connects TRBV5-6 to TRBJ1-1, with D tentatively TRBD1 (5 bases). V dropped 1 base and J dropped 11 bases, with 24 bases sitting between them. Germline values: CDR1 SGHDT, CDR2 YYEEEE. This CDR3 is built from 16 residues. The CDR3 sequence is CASSLKGLSAGTGAFF. The CDR3 DNA reads TGTGCCAGCAGCTTGAAAGGTTTATCGGCGGGGACCGGGGCTTTCTTT.

This chain joins TRBV5-6 and TRBJ1-2, with 7 bases matching TRBD1. The CDR3 totals 19 residues. Per the germline V gene, CDR1 is SGHDT and CDR2 is YYEEEE. The V and J ends lost 3 bases and 4 bases, in that order; junction bases with no gene match: 21. In DNA form, the CDR3 reads TGTGCCAGCAGCTCCGATCATACCGGGACAGAGCCATGGGGCTATGGCTACACCTTC. Translation: CASSSDHTGTEPWGYGYTF.

This chain joins TRBV6-5 and TRBJ2-7, with 9 positions matching TRBD2. The CDR3 loop spans 15 amino acids. V lost 0 bases to trimming and J lost 6 bases; unmatched junction nucleotides: 6. Looked up from germline, CDR1 is MNHEY and CDR2 is SVGAGI. The CDR3 region is CASSYSREGRGEQYF. CDR3 DNA: TGTGCCAGCAGTTACTCGCGGGAGGGCCGAGGCGAGCAGTACTTC.

The V gene is TRBV5-1, the J gene TRBJ2-1, with 7 bases that match TRBD2. V was clipped by 5 bases and J by 4 bases; unmatched bases: 3. The germline V gene encodes CDR1 SGHRS and CDR2 YFSETQ. This CDR3 has 13 amino acids. The CDR3 sequence: CASSASGYNEQFF. The DNA for the CDR3 is TGCGCCAGCAGTGCTAGCGGATACAATGAGCAGTTCTTC.

The chain carries TRBV27 and TRBJ2-3; 12 bases fit TRBD1. Germline values: CDR1 MNHEY, CDR2 SMNVEV (reference sequence). J lost 6 bases, V lost 5 bases, and 18 bases had no gene match. CDR3 size: 19 residues. The CDR3: CASSPTRHAGTGGDDTQYF. CDR3 DNA sequence: TGTGCCAGCAGTCCCACGCGTCACGCCGGGACAGGGGGCGACGATACGCAGTATTTT.

This rearrangement joins TRBV5-1 to TRBJ2-3; D might be TRBD1 (6 bases). Germline lookup yields CDR1 SGHRS and CDR2 YFSETQ. This CDR3 is 15 amino acids long. V lost 6 bases, J lost 2 bases, and 16 bases lay in between. The CDR3 is CASTSRGQNTDTQYF. In DNA, the CDR3 is TGCGCCAGCACCTCAAGGGGACAAAACACAGATACGCAGTATTTT.